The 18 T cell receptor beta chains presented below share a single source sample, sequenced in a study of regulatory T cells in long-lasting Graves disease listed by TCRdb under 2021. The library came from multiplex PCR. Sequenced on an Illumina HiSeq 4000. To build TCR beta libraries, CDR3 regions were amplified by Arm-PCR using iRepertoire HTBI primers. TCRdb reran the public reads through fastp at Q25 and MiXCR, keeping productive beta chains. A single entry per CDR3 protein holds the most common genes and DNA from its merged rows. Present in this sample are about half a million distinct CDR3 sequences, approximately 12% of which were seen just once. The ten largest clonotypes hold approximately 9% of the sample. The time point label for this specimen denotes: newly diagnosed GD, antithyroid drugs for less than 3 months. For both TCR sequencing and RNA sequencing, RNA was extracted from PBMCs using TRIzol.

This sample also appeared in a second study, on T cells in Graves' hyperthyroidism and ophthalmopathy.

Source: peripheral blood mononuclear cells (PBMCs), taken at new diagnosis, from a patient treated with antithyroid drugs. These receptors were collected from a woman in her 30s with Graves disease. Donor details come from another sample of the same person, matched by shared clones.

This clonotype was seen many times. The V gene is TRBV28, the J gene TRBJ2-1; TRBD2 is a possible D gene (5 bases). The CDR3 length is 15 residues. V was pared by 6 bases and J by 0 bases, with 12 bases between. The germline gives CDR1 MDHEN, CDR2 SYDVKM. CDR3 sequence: CASRESGYSYNEQFF. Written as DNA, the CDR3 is TGTGCCAGCAGGGAGAGCGGATACTCCTACAATGAGCAGTTCTTC.

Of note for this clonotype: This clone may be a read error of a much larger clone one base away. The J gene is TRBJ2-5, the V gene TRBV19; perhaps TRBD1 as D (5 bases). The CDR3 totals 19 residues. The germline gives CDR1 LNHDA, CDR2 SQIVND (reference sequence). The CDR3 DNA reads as TGTGCCAGTAGTATAACCGCCCCCCAACTGACAGCCCTCCAAGAGACCCGGTACTTC. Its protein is CASSITAPQLTALQETRYF.

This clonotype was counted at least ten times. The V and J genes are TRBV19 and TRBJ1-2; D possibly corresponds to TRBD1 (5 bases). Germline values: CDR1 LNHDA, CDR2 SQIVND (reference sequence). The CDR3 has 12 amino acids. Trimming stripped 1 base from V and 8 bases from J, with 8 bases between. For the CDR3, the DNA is TGTGCCAGTAGTATAGCAGGGAACGGCTACACCTTC. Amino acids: CASSIAGNGYTF.

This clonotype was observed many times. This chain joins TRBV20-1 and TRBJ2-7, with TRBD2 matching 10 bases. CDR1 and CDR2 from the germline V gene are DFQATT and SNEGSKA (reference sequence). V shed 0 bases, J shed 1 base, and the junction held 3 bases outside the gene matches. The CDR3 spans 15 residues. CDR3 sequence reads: CSARESSGRSYEQYF. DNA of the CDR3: TGCAGTGCTAGAGAATCTAGCGGGAGATCCTACGAGCAGTACTTC.

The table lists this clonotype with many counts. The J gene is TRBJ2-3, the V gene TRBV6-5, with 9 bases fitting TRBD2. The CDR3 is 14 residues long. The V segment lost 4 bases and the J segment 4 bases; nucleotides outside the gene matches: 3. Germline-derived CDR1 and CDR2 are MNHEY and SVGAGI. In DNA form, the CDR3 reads TGTGCCAGCAGTTTTGCTAGCGGGGCAGATACGCAGTATTTT. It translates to CASSFASGADTQYF.

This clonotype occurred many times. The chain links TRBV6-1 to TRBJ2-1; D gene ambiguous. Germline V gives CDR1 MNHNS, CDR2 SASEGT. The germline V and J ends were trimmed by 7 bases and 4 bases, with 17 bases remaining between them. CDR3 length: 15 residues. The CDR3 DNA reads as TGTGCCAGCACATTACACCGCACAAGGTACAATGAGCAGTTCTTC. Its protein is CASTLHRTRYNEQFF.

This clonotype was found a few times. Here the CDR3 DNA reads TGCAGCGTTGAAGGGTCCGCCGGGACCTCAGACGGCTACACCTTC. Its protein is CSVEGSAGTSDGYTF. The chain couples TRBV29-1 to TRBJ1-2; possibly TRBD1 for D (5 bases). Germline V gene sequence: CDR1 SQVTM, CDR2 ANQGSEA. The CDR3 contains 15 residues. The germline V and J ends were trimmed by 1 base and 8 bases, with 20 bases remaining between them.

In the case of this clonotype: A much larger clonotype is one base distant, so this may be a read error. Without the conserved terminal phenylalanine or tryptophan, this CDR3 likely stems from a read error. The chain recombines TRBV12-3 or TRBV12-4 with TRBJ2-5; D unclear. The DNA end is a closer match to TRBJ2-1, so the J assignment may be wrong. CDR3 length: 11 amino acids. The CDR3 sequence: CASRLTLEQFL. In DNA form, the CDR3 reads TGTGCCAGCAGGCTTACCTTAGAGCAGTTCCTC.

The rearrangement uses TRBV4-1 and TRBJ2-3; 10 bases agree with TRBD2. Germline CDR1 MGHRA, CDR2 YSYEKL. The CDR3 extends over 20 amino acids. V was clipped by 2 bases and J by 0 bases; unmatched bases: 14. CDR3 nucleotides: TGCGCCAGCAGCCAAAAGCGGACTAGCGGAACTCTCGGTAGCACAGATACGCAGTATTTT. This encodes CASSQKRTSGTLGSTDTQYF.

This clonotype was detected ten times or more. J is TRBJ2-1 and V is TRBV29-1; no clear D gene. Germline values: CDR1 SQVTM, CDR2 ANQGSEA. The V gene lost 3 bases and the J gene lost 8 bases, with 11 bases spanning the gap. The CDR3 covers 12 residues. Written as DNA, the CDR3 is TGCAGCGTTGAGGTTGTGTTGGATGAGCAGTTCTTC. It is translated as CSVEVVLDEQFF.

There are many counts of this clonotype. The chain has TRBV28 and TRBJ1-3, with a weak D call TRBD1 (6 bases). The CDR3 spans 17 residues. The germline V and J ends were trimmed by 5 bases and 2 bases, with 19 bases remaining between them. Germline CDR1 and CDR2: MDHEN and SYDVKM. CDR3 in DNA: TGTGCCAGCAGTCCTACCCGTGGACAGTTAGCTGGAAACACCATATATTTT. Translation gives CASSPTRGQLAGNTIYF.

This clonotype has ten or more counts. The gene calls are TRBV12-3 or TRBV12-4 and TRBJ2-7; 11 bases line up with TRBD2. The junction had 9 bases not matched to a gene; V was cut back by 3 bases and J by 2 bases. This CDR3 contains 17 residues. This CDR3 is CASSFPLSSGRTYEQYF. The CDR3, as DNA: TGTGCCAGCAGTTTCCCCTTGTCTAGCGGGAGGACCTACGAGCAGTACTTC.

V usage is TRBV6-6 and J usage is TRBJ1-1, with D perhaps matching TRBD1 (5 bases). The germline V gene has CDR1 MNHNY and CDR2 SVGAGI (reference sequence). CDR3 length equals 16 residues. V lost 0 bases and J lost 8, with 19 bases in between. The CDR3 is CASSYSRGAAAIEAFF. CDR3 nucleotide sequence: TGTGCCAGCAGTTACTCGAGAGGGGCGGCAGCCATCGAAGCTTTCTTT.

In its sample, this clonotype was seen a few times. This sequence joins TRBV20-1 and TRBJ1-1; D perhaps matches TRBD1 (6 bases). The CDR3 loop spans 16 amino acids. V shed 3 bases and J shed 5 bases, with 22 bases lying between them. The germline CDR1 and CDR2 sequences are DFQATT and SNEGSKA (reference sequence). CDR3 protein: CSASRAPQGYWTEAFF. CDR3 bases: TGCAGTGCTAGTCGTGCCCCACAGGGCTACTGGACTGAAGCTTTCTTT.

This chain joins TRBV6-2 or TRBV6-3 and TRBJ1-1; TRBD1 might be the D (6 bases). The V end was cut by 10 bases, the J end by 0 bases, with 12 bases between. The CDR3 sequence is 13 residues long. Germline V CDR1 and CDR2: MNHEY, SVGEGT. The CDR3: CATSGHMNTEAFF. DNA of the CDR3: TGTGCCACCTCGGGACACATGAACACTGAAGCTTTCTTT.

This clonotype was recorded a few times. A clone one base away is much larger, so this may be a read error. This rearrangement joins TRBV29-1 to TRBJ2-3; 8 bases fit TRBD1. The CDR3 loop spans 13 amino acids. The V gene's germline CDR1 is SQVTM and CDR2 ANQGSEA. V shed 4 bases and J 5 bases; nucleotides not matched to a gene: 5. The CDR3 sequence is CSVAPDRVDTQYF. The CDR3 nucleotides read TGCAGCGTTGCGCCGGACAGGGTAGATACGCAGTATTTT.

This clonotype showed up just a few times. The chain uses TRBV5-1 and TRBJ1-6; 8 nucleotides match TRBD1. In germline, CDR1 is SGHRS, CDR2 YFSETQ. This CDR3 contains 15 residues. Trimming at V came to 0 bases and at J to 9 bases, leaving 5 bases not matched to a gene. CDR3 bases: TGCGCCAGCAGCTTGGGGACAGGGAGGAGTTCACCCCTCCACTTT. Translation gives CASSLGTGRSSPLHF. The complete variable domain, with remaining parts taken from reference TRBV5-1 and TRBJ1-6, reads KAGVTQTPRYLIKTRGQQVTLSCSPISGHRSVSWYQQTPGQGLQFLFEYFSETQRNKGNFPGRFSGRQFSNSRSEMNVSTLELGDSALYLCASSLGTGRSSPLHFGNGTRLTVT.

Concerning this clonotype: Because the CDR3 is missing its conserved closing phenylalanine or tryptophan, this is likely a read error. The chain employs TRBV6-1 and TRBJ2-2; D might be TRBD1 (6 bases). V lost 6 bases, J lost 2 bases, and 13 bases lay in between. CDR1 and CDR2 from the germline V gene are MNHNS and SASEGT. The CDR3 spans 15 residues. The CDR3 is CASSWTVPNTGELFS. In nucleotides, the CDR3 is TGTGCCAGCAGCTGGACAGTTCCTAACACCGGGGAGCTGTTTTCT.